These T cell receptor beta chains were read from a single sample in a study of post-analysis software for immune sequencing data. TCRdb ran MiXCR on the PCR reads and lists one entry per CDR3 protein. Of under 900,000 distinct CDR3 sequences listed, about 53% are singletons. The source material was blood. The receptors derive from a girl between 10 and 17 years old with multiple sclerosis. Both conserved end residues are part of each CDR3. D genes are given only for firm matches. Expanded clones get a size class; other rows say once, few or many, or leave the size out.

j_call | d_call | clone_size | v_call | cdr3_nt | cdr3_aa
TRBJ2-1 | TRBD2 | few | TRBV6-5 | TGTGCCAGCAGTTACGTAGCGGGAGCAAACAATGAGCAGTTCTTC | CASSYVAGANNEQFF
TRBJ2-1 | . | . | TRBV27 | TGTGCCAGCAGCCGCGGGACATCGAACAATGAGCAGTTCTTC | CASSRGTSNNEQFF
TRBJ2-7 | TRBD2 | . | TRBV5-1 | TGCGCCAGCGGCCCGGGACTAGCGGACTACGAGCAGTACTTC | CASGPGLADYEQYF
TRBJ2-1 | TRBD2 | . | TRBV6-2/TRBV6-3 | TGTGCCAGCAGCAAAGCGGGGACCCCCCTGAATGAGCAGTTCTTC | CASSKAGTPLNEQFF
TRBJ2-7 | . | once | TRBV5-1 | TGCGCCAGCAGCTCACAGTCGAGCTCCTACGAGCAGTACTTC | CASSSQSSSYEQYF
TRBJ1-2 | . | . | TRBV12-3/TRBV12-4 | TGTGCCAGCAGTGCAGCTCCAGATGGGGGTGGCTACACCTTC | CASSAAPDGGGYTF
TRBJ2-5 | TRBD1 | . | TRBV7-9 | TGTGCCAGCAGCTTAGCGGGGTCCTGGACAGGGGGCGTTGAGACCCAGTACTTC | CASSLAGSWTGGVETQYF
TRBJ1-1 | . | once | TRBV12-3/TRBV12-4 | TGTGCCAGCAGTTTATGGGGGCAGGGAAACACTGAAGCTTTCTTT | CASSLWGQGNTEAFF
TRBJ2-7 | . | few | TRBV10-3 | TGTGCCATCAGCGGTTACTACGAGCAGTACTTC | CAISGYYEQYF
TRBJ1-1 | TRBD1 | . | TRBV7-2 | TGTGCCAGCTGCTTACGGGACAGGCAGAACACTGAAGCTTTCTTT | CASCLRDRQNTEAFF
TRBJ2-1 | . | . | TRBV12-3/TRBV12-4 | TGTGCCACCAGCCTCGGGGACAATGAGCAGTTCTTC | CATSLGDNEQFF
TRBJ2-1 | . | . | TRBV9 | TGTGCCAGCAGCGCCCGGACGGGCGAGAGCTCCTACAGTGAGCAGTTCTTC | CASSARTGESSYSEQFF
TRBJ2-1 | TRBD2 | . | TRBV7-2 | TGTGCCAGCAGCTTAAAACTAGCGGGACAGTACAATGAGCAGTTCTTC | CASSLKLAGQYNEQFF
TRBJ2-7 | . | few | TRBV7-2 | TGTGCCAGCAGCTTAGCCCCTAGGCGTTCCTACGAGCAGTACTTC | CASSLAPRRSYEQYF
TRBJ2-1 | TRBD2 | . | TRBV18 | TGTGCCAGCTCACCCGGGGGGGGACGGGGTGAGCAGTTCTTC | CASSPGGGRGEQFF
TRBJ1-4 | . | . | TRBV15 | TGTGCCACCAGCAGAGATAGGCAGTCTGAAAAACGGTTTTTT | CATSRDRQSEKRFF
TRBJ2-3 | . | . | TRBV12-3/TRBV12-4 | TGTGCCAGCAGCCCTGTGGCTAGCACAGATACGCAGTATTTT | CASSPVASTDTQYF
TRBJ1-1 | . | once | TRBV6-5 | TGTGCCGGCAGTTACGACGCGAGGAACACTGAAGCTTTCTTT | CAGSYDARNTEAFF
TRBJ2-1 | TRBD1 | . | TRBV5-1 | TGCGCCAGCAGCCTCCGGACAGGGAGATACAATGAGCAGTTCTTC | CASSLRTGRYNEQFF
TRBJ2-7 | . | few | TRBV29-1 | TGCAGCGTTGTCGAGACAAGTATAGCCTACGAGCAGTACTTC | CSVVETSIAYEQYF
TRBJ1-1 | . | . | TRBV5-1 | TGCGCCAGCAGCTCCTTAGGCGGAGTGAACACTGAAGCTTTCTTT | CASSSLGGVNTEAFF
TRBJ2-5 | . | . | TRBV4-1 | TGCGCCAGCAGCCAAGTCGAGGGGCAGGGTCAGTTGGAGCAGTACTTC | CASSQVEGQGQLEQYF
TRBJ2-1 | TRBD2 | once | TRBV5-1 | TGCGCCAGCAGCTTGGGAGGGACTAGCACTTCCTACAATGAGCAGTTCTTC | CASSLGGTSTSYNEQFF
TRBJ2-3 | TRBD2 | . | TRBV29-1 | TGCAGCGCCCCACTGGTGGGTAGCGGGAGGGCCCTCTACCCCCCTGTTTCTGGCACAGATACGCAGTATTTT | CSAPLVGSGRALYPPVSGTDTQYF
TRBJ2-5 | . | . | TRBV7-3 | TGTGCCAGCAGCTTATCCAGGGTCAACCAAGAGACCCAGTACTTC | CASSLSRVNQETQYF
TRBJ2-1 | . | . | TRBV5-1 | TGCGCCAGCAGTCGGGACCTCAACTCTAAGTCAGAGCAGTTCTTC | CASSRDLNSKSEQFF
TRBJ2-5 | . | few | TRBV7-6 | TGTGCCAGCAGCTTAAGGGCAGAAAAAGAGACCCAGTACTTC | CASSLRAEKETQYF
TRBJ1-5 | TRBD1 | once | TRBV7-2 | TGTGCCAGCAGCTTCGCCAGGGGGCATCAGCCCCAGCATTTT | CASSFARGHQPQHF
TRBJ2-1 | . | . | TRBV6-2/TRBV6-3 | TGTGCCAGCGGACGCGGGGTAAGCCAGTTCTTC | CASGRGVSQFF
TRBJ2-1 | TRBD1 | . | TRBV7-2 | TGTGCCAGCAGCGTGGACAGGTCCTACAATGAGCAGTTCTTC | CASSVDRSYNEQFF
TRBJ2-7 | . | few | TRBV5-1 | TGCGCCAGCAGCTTGAACGGGGGAGTTTCGCCCTACGAGCAGTACTTC | CASSLNGGVSPYEQYF
TRBJ1-2 | TRBD1 | . | TRBV20-1 | TGCAGTGCTAGAGAACCGGGACAGGCCCCCTATGGCTACACCTTC | CSAREPGQAPYGYTF
TRBJ2-1 | TRBD2 | few | TRBV29-1 | TGCAGCGTTTCTAGCGGGGGTTACAATGAGCAGTTCTTC | CSVSSGGYNEQFF
TRBJ2-1 | . | once | TRBV13 | TGTGCCAGCAGCCCCCCGGACAGCCCCAGGGAGTTCTTC | CASSPPDSPREFF
TRBJ1-2 | TRBD1 | few | TRBV29-1 | TGCAGCGTTGATGGTGGGACAGGGGGCGGCTATGGCTACACCTTC | CSVDGGTGGGYGYTF
TRBJ2-7 | TRBD2 | . | TRBV20-1 | TGCAGTGCTGGAGATAGCGGGGGGTTCTCCTACGAGCAGTACTTC | CSAGDSGGFSYEQYF
TRBJ2-7 | TRBD2 | . | TRBV10-3 | TGTGCCATCAGTGACCCACAGCGGGAGGGCCGATACGAGCAGTACTTC | CAISDPQREGRYEQYF